A single sample is the source of the 30 T cell receptor beta chains below, sequenced in a study of identifying expanded T cells in peripheral blood. Sequencing was performed with immunoSEQ multiplex PCR; in TCRdb, only in-frame clones are kept and a portion is missing. Of some 120,000 clones listed, roughly 80% are singletons. The sequenced material came from blood. Receptor source: a person aged 18-69 years in good health.

This clone has a single count. The chain carries TRBV7-9 and TRBJ1-1, with 8 bases that match TRBD1. Germline V gives CDR1 SEHNR, CDR2 FQNEAQ (reference sequence). The CDR3 has 19 amino acids. Germline trimming cut 2 bases from V and 0 bases from J; bases unmatched to any gene: 14. CDR3 region: CASSLFGVEQGDMNTEAFF. The DNA for the CDR3 is TGTGCCAGCAGCTTATTTGGGGTCGAACAGGGGGATATGAACACTGAAGCTTTCTTT.

The gene calls are TRBV4-2 and TRBJ2-3, with a possible D match to TRBD2 (6 bases). V dropped 4 bases and J dropped 0 bases, with 17 bases sitting between them. This CDR3 is 17 amino acids long. Germline V gene data show CDR1 as LGHNA and CDR2 as YNFKEQ. CDR3 loop: CASSPLTSTTSTDTQYF. The CDR3 nucleotides are TGTGCCAGCAGCCCGTTAACTAGCACAACTAGCACAGATACGCAGTATTTT.

V and J are TRBV30 and TRBJ2-3; the D is unclear. The V gene lost 4 bases and the J gene lost 0 bases, with 14 bases spanning the gap. The CDR3 loop spans 15 amino acids. Germline loops: CDR1 GTSNPN, CDR2 SVGIG (reference sequence). CDR3 loop: CAWKQSLFSTDTQYF. CDR3 sequence (DNA): TGTGCCTGGAAGCAATCTCTCTTTAGCACAGATACGCAGTATTTT.

The chain combines TRBV14 with TRBJ2-1; D is undetermined. Trimming stripped 4 bases from V and 5 bases from J, with 18 bases between. CDR1 and CDR2 (germline): SGHDN, FVKESK. The CDR3 is made up of 16 amino acids. This CDR3 reads CASSPPTDGLNNEQFF. CDR3 DNA sequence: TGTGCCAGCAGCCCACCGACGGACGGCTTAAACAATGAGCAGTTCTTC.

V and J are TRBV6-6 and TRBJ2-7, with TRBD2 as a possible D gene (5 bases). V gave up 8 bases and J gave up 4 bases, with 15 bases separating them. The CDR3 sequence is 13 residues long. Germline CDR1 MNHNY, CDR2 SVGAGI (reference sequence). The CDR3 DNA is TGTGCCAGCGCCGAGGGATCGGGGTACGAGCAGTACTTC. It encodes CASAEGSGYEQYF.

The chain is built from TRBV6-6 and TRBJ1-4; the match to TRBD1 covers 7 bases. The CDR3 is 16 amino acids. Germline V lookup: CDR1 MNHNY, CDR2 SVGAGI (reference sequence). Trimming took 4 bases from V and 5 from J; bases not matched to a gene: 10. In DNA form, the CDR3 reads TGTGCCAGCAGTTTCTCCCGGGACAGCCCCAATGAAAAACTGTTTTTT. It specifies CASSFSRDSPNEKLFF.

J is TRBJ1-2 and V is TRBV4-3, with no clear D. V was clipped by 1 base and J by 10 bases, with 19 bases between them. The CDR3 is made up of 15 amino acids. Germline loops: CDR1 LGHNA, CDR2 YSLEER. CDR3 amino acids: CASSQGGGRADIYTF. The CDR3 bases are TGCGCCAGCAGCCAAGGAGGCGGGCGTGCCGACATCTACACCTTC.

The V gene is TRBV4-1, the J gene TRBJ2-2; tentatively, D is TRBD1 (5 bases). V was cut by 2 bases and J by 1 base, with 11 bases left in between. The CDR3 runs 16 residues. Germline assignment: CDR1 MGHRA and CDR2 YSYEKL. The CDR3 loop is CASSQQPGLNTGELFF. DNA of the CDR3: TGCGCCAGCAGCCAACAGCCAGGGTTGAACACCGGGGAGCTGTTTTTT.

J is TRBJ1-5 and V is TRBV10-3; TRBD1 is a possible D gene (5 bases). CDR1 ENHRY and CDR2 SYGVKD come from the germline V gene. Trimming removed 3 bases at V and 4 bases at J, with 10 bases between. The CDR3 contains 14 residues. CDR3: CAISELWGNQPQHF. The CDR3 DNA follows: TGTGCCATCAGTGAATTATGGGGGAATCAGCCCCAGCATTTT.

The chain has TRBV29-1 and TRBJ1-2; the match to TRBD1 covers 10 bases. Germline trimming cut 6 bases from V and 5 bases from J; bases unmatched to any gene: 6. Germline CDR1 reads SQVTM; CDR2 reads ANQGSEA. The CDR3 extends over 13 amino acids. The CDR3 nucleotides read TGCAGCGTAGAGACAGGGGGCTCATATGGCTACACCTTC. This sequence encodes CSVETGGSYGYTF.

A word on this clone: The sample contains more than one DNA sequence encoding this CDR3. This chain uses TRBV6-5 with TRBJ1-2, with 8 nucleotides matching TRBD1. Germline V CDR1 and CDR2: MNHEY, SVGAGI. V lost 6 bases, J lost 5 bases, and 8 bases stayed unmatched. The CDR3 is 14 amino acids. The CDR3 region has the DNA TGTGCCAGCAGCTACAGGGGGGTGGGGTATGGCTACACCTTC. Translating it yields CASSYRGVGYGYTF.

The chain couples TRBV28 to TRBJ1-1; D is uncertain. Trimming pared 4 bases from V and 13 bases from J, leaving 13 bases between. This CDR3 has 11 residues. Germline-derived CDR1 and CDR2 are MDHEN and SYDVKM. The CDR3, as DNA: TGTGCCAGCAGTTCAACACGGGTACTTTTCTTT. It encodes CASSSTRVLFF.

V usage is TRBV5-4 and J usage is TRBJ2-5, with D possibly matching TRBD2 (6 bases). Germline V CDR1 and CDR2: SGHNT, YYREEE (reference sequence). V gave up 5 bases and J gave up 5 bases, with 13 bases separating them. The CDR3 sequence is 13 residues long. The CDR3 coding sequence is TGTGCCAGCAGATGGCGGGACTCCGAGACCCAGTACTTC. This encodes CASRWRDSETQYF.

This chain uses TRBV11-1 with TRBJ1-1; D unresolved. V was trimmed by 0 bases and J by 1 base, leaving 9 bases between them. The CDR3 extends over 15 amino acids. CDR1 is SGHAT and CDR2 is FQDESV in the germline V gene (reference sequence). The CDR3 nucleotides read TGTGCCAGCAGCTTAGCGCTAAAGGCGAACACTGAAGCTTTCTTT. It is translated as CASSLALKANTEAFF.

The rearrangement uses TRBV7-2 and TRBJ2-7; 11 nucleotides align to TRBD1. Trimming at V came to 4 bases and at J to 3 bases, leaving 5 bases not matched to a gene. The CDR3 runs 15 residues. Per germline, CDR1 SGHTA and CDR2 FQGNSA. CDR3 coding DNA: TGTGCCAGCAGCTCGCTAGGGACAGGGGGCTACGAGCAGTACTTC. Protein: CASSSLGTGGYEQYF.

The chain uses TRBV10-3 and TRBJ2-3, with 9 bases identical to TRBD1. With V trimmed by 3 bases and J by 5 bases, 6 bases remained unmatched. The CDR3 extends over 15 amino acids. The germline CDR1 and CDR2 sequences are ENHRY and SYGVKD. CDR3 loop: CAISDRDREIDTQYF. Here the CDR3 DNA reads TGTGCCATCAGTGACCGGGACAGGGAAATAGATACGCAGTATTTT.

This chain uses TRBV11-2 with TRBJ1-6, with D unresolved. The CDR3 loop spans 13 amino acids. Germline V gives CDR1 SGHAT, CDR2 FQNNGV. The ends were cut back, 5 bases at V and 7 bases at J, with 9 bases in the middle. The CDR3 nucleotides read TGTGCCAGCAGCCCCGCGGGGAATTCACCCCTCCACTTT. Its protein product is CASSPAGNSPLHF.

This rearrangement joins TRBV15 to TRBJ2-3; perhaps TRBD2 as D (5 bases). V gave up 4 bases and J gave up 6 bases, with 8 bases separating them. CDR1 LNHNV and CDR2 YYDKDF come from the germline V gene (reference sequence). The CDR3 totals 12 residues. For the CDR3, the DNA is TGTGCCACCAGCACCCGGAGGGATACGCAGTATTTT. Protein sequence: CATSTRRDTQYF.

This sequence joins TRBV7-2 and TRBJ1-4, with D hard to call. V lost 0 bases to trimming and J lost 0 bases, with 11 bases between them. The CDR3 has 17 residues. Germline values: CDR1 SGHTA, CDR2 FQGNSA. The CDR3 DNA sequence: TGTGCCAGCAGCTTAGCAGGGCTCGGGACAACTAATGAAAAACTGTTTTTT. Its protein product is CASSLAGLGTTNEKLFF. Full variable domain (missing parts from reference TRBV7-2 and TRBJ1-4): GAGVSQSPSNKVTEKGKDVELRCDPISGHTALYWYRQSLGQGLEFLIYFQGNSAPDKSGLPSDRFSAERTGGSVSTLTIQRTQQEDSAVYLCASSLAGLGTTNEKLFFGSGTQLSVL.

V usage is TRBV5-1 and J usage is TRBJ1-2; D ambiguous. The CDR3 has 16 amino acids. Germline CDR1 is SGHRS and CDR2 is YFSETQ. V gave up 0 bases and J gave up 1 base, with 13 bases separating them. In nucleotides, the CDR3 is TGCGCCAGCAGCTTGGTCCCCAGCCGTTTTAACTATGGCTACACCTTC. Its translation is CASSLVPSRFNYGYTF. The variable domain in full, completed from reference TRBV5-1 and TRBJ1-2, reads KAGVTQTPRYLIKTRGQQVTLSCSPISGHRSVSWYQQTPGQGLQFLFEYFSETQRNKGNFPGRFSGRQFSNSRSEMNVSTLELGDSALYLCASSLVPSRFNYGYTFGSGTRLTVV.

The V call is TRBV14, the J call TRBJ2-3; unclear D gene. The ends were cut back, 2 bases at V and 0 bases at J, with 18 bases in the middle. The length of the CDR3 is 18 residues. Germline loops: CDR1 SGHDN, CDR2 FVKESK. The CDR3 spells CASSQYRFPTPSTDTQYF. The CDR3 DNA is TGTGCCAGCAGCCAATATCGGTTCCCAACTCCTAGCACAGATACGCAGTATTTT.

The chain couples TRBV11-2 to TRBJ1-1, with 9 bases matching TRBD1. This CDR3 is built from 17 residues. V gave up 5 bases and J gave up 0 bases; unmatched junction bases: 10. Germline values: CDR1 SGHAT, CDR2 FQNNGV. The CDR3 protein is CASSRSGQGKMNTEAFF. In DNA form, the CDR3 reads TGTGCCAGCAGCCGTTCGGGACAGGGCAAAATGAACACTGAAGCTTTCTTT.

This clone was counted a single time. The chain recombines TRBV11-2 with TRBJ1-2; no firm D call. Per germline, CDR1 SGHAT and CDR2 FQNNGV. Trimming shortened V by 0 bases and J by 8 bases, and 10 bases separated the two germline ends. The CDR3 loop spans 13 amino acids. The CDR3 bases are TGTGCCAGCAGCTTAGAAACACCTCGGGGCTACACCTTC. This translates into CASSLETPRGYTF.

This clone was detected a few times. V and J are TRBV5-8 and TRBJ2-7; 11 bases are a match to TRBD1. This CDR3 has 15 residues. Germline V gene lookup returns CDR1 SGHTS and CDR2 YDEGEE. V was clipped by 6 bases and J by 3 bases; unmatched bases: 8. The CDR3: CASTFGTGGIYEQYF. Here the CDR3 DNA reads TGTGCCAGCACCTTCGGGACAGGGGGGATCTACGAGCAGTACTTC.

This chain links TRBV7-9 with TRBJ2-2; 8 nucleotides match TRBD1. Germline V gives CDR1 SEHNR, CDR2 FQNEAQ (reference sequence). V lost 6 bases and J lost 7; bases outside the gene matches: 13. The CDR3 is 16 amino acids. CDR3 protein: CASRQLGDRQYGELFF. CDR3 sequence (DNA): TGTGCCAGCAGGCAGCTCGGGGACAGGCAATACGGGGAGCTGTTTTTT.

The rearrangement joins TRBV30 to TRBJ2-5; TRBD1 matches 9 bases. The germline V gene encodes CDR1 GTSNPN and CDR2 SVGIG (reference sequence). Trimming removed 4 bases from V and 1 base from J; junction bases left unmatched: 7. There are 15 residues in the CDR3. CDR3 protein: CAWKGQGRSQETQYF. The CDR3 nucleotides read TGTGCCTGGAAGGGACAGGGTAGGTCCCAAGAGACCCAGTACTTC. The whole variable domain, remainder taken from reference TRBV30 and TRBJ2-5, is SQTIHQWPATLVQPVGSPLSLECTVEGTSNPNLYWYRQAAGRGLQLLFYSVGIGQISSEVPQNLSASRPQDRQFILSSKKLLLSDSGFYLCAWKGQGRSQETQYFGPGTRLLVL.

V usage is TRBV5-5 and J usage is TRBJ1-6; D gene uncertain. With 4 bases removed from V and 7 bases from J, the gap between germline ends came to 12 bases. Germline V CDR1 and CDR2: SGHKS, YYEKEE (reference sequence). This CDR3 comprises 14 residues. The chain's CDR3 is CASSTWAGNSPLHF. CDR3 DNA sequence: TGTGCCAGCAGCACATGGGCGGGGAATTCACCCCTCCACTTT.

V usage is TRBV29-1 and J usage is TRBJ1-1; possibly TRBD1 for D (5 bases). Per the germline V gene, CDR1 is SQVTM and CDR2 is ANQGSEA. Trimming took off 8 bases at V and 3 bases at J, with 16 bases between the two ends. CDR3 length: 13 amino acids. CDR3 sequence: CSLRSQGYTEAFF. The CDR3 DNA sequence: TGCAGCCTCCGGAGTCAGGGATACACTGAAGCTTTCTTT.

The chain is built from TRBV10-2 and TRBJ2-7; TRBD1 matches 7 bases. Trimming at V came to 3 bases and at J to 2 bases, leaving 7 bases not matched to a gene. The CDR3 is 15 residues long. Germline V gene lookup returns CDR1 WSHSY and CDR2 SAAADI. In nucleotides, the CDR3 is TGCGCCAGCAGTGACCCCGGGACAGTGACCTACGAGCAGTACTTC. Translated: CASSDPGTVTYEQYF.

The genes are TRBV18 and TRBJ2-7, with 7 bases that match TRBD1. Per the germline V gene, CDR1 is KGHSH and CDR2 is LQKENI. V shed 4 bases, J shed 1 base, and the junction held 7 bases outside the gene matches. This CDR3 region has 15 residues. Here the CDR3 DNA reads TGTGCCAGCTCACTCTACGGACAGGAATCCTACGAGCAGTACTTC. This codes for CASSLYGQESYEQYF.